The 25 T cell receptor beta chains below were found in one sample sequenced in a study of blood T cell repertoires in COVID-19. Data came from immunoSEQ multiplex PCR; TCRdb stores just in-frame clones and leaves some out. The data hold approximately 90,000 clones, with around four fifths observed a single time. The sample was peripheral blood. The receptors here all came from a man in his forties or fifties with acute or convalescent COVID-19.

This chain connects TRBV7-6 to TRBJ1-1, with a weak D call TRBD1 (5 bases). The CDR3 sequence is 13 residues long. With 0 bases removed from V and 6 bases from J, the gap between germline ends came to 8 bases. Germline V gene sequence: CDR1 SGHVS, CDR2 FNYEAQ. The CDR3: CASSLAQGSEAFF. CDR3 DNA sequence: TGTGCCAGCAGCTTAGCCCAGGGTTCTGAAGCTTTCTTT.

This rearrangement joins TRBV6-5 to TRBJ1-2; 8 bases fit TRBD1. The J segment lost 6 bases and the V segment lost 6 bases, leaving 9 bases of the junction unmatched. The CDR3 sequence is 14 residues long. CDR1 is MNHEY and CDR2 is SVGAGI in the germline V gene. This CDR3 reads CASRTIGQGDGYTF. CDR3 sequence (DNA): TGTGCCAGCAGAACCATTGGACAGGGTGATGGCTACACCTTC.

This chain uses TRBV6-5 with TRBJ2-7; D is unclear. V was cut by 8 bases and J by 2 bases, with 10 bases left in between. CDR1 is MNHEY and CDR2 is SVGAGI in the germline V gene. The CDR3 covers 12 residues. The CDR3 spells CASSTETYEQYF. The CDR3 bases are TGTGCCAGCTCGACTGAAACCTACGAGCAGTACTTC.

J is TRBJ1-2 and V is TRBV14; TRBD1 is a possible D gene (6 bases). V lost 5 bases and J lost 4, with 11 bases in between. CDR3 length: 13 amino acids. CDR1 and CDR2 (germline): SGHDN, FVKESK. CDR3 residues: CASSYDRIYGYTF. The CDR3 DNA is TGTGCCAGCAGCTATGACAGGATCTATGGCTACACCTTC. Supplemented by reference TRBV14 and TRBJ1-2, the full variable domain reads EAGVTQFPSHSVIEKGQTVTLRCDPISGHDNLYWYRRVMGKEIKFLLHFVKESKQDESGMPNNRFLAERTGGTYSTLKVQPAELEDSGVYFCASSYDRIYGYTFGSGTRLTVV.

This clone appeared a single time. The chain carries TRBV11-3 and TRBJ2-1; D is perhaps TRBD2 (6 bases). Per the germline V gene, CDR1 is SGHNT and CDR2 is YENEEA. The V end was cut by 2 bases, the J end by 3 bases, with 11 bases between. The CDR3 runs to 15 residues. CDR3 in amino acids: CASSLTDGSYNEQFF. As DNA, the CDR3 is TGTGCCAGCAGCTTAACTGACGGGAGCTACAATGAGCAGTTCTTC. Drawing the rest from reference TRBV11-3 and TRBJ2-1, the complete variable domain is EAGVVQSPRYKIIEKKQPVAFWCNPISGHNTLYWYLQNLGQGPELLIRYENEEAVDDSQLPKDRFSAERLKGVDSTLKIQPAELGDSAVYLCASSLTDGSYNEQFFGPGTRLTVL.

This chain's CDR3 is CASSFGQGRNYGYTF. The CDR3 DNA reads as TGTGCCAGCAGCTTCGGACAGGGGCGAAACTATGGCTACACCTTC. The rearrangement links TRBV5-4 to TRBJ1-2; 9 bases agree with TRBD1. Germline V gene lookup returns CDR1 SGHNT and CDR2 YYREEE (reference sequence). V gave up 2 bases and J gave up 2 bases; unmatched junction bases: 4. The CDR3 has 15 residues.

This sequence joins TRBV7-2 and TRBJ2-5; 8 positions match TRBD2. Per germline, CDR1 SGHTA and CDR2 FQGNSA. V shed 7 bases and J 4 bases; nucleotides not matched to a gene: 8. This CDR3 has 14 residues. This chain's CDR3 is CASIVGGATETQYF. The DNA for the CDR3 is TGTGCCAGCATTGTCGGGGGGGCCACAGAGACCCAGTACTTC.

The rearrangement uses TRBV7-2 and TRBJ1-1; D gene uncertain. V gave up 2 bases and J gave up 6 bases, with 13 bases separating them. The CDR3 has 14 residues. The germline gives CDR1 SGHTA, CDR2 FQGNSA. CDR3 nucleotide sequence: TGTGCCAGCAGCTTATACGAGGGAAACCCTGAAGCTTTCTTT. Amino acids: CASSLYEGNPEAFF.

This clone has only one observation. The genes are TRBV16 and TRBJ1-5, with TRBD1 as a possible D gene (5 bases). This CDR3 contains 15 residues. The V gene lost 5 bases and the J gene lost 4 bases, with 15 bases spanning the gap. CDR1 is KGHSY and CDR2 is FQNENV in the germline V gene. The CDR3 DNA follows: TGTGCCAGCAGCTCAGGGAGGGCGCCAAATCAGCCCCAGCATTTT. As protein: CASSSGRAPNQPQHF.

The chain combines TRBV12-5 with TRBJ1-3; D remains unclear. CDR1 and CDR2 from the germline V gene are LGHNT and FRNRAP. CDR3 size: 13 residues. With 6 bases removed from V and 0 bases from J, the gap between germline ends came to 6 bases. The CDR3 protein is CASGALSGNTIYF. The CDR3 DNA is TGTGCTAGTGGGGCCCTCTCTGGAAACACCATATATTTT.

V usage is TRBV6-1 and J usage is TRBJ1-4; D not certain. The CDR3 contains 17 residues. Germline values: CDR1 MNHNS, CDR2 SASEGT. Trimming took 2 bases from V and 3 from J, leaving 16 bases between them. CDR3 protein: CASSERSPAAPNEKLFF. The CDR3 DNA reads TGTGCCAGCAGTGAAAGGTCCCCAGCGGCCCCTAATGAAAAACTGTTTTTT.

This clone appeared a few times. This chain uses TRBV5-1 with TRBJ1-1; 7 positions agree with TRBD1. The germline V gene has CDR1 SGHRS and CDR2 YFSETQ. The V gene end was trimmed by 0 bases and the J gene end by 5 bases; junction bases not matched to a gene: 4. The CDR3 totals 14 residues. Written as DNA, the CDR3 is TGCGCCAGCAGCTTGGTGAGGGGGCAAACTGAAGCTTTCTTT. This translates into CASSLVRGQTEAFF.

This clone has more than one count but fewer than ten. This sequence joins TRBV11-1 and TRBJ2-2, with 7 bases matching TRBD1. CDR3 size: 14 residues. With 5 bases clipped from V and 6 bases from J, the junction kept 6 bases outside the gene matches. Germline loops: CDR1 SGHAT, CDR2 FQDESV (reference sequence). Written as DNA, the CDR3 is TGTGCCAGCAGCCCAGGACAGGTCGCCGGGGAGCTGTTTTTT. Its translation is CASSPGQVAGELFF.

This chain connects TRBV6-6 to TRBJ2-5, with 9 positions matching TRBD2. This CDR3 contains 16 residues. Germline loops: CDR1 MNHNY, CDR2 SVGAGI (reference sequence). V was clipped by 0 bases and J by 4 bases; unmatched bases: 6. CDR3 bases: TGTGCCAGCAGTTACTCTGGCGGGGGGGAGCCAGAGACCCAGTACTTC. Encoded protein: CASSYSGGGEPETQYF.

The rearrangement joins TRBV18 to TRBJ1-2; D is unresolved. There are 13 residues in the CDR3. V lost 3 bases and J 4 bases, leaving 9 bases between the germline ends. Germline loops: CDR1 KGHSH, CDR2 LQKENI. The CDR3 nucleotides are TGTGCCAGCTCACCTACTGAGGTCTATGGCTACACCTTC. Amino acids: CASSPTEVYGYTF.

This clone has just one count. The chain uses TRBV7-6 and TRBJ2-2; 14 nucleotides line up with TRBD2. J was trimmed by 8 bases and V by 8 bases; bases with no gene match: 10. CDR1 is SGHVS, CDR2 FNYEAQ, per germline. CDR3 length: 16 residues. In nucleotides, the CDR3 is TGTGCCAGCGCCGCGACTAGCGGGGGGGCGGCGGGGGAGCTGTTTTTT. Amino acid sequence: CASAATSGGAAGELFF.

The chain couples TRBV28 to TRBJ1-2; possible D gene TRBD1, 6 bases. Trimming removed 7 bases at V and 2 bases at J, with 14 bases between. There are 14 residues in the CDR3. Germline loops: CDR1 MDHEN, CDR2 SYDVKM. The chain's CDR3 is CASNTGTLNYGYTF. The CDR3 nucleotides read TGTGCCAGCAATACCGGGACATTGAACTATGGCTACACCTTC.

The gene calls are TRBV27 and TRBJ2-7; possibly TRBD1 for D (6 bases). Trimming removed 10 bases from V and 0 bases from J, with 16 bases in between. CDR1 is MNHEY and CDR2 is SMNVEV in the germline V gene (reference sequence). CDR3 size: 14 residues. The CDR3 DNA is TGTGCCACAGCGGCGCAGGGGCCCTCCTACGAGCAGTACTTC. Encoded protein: CATAAQGPSYEQYF.

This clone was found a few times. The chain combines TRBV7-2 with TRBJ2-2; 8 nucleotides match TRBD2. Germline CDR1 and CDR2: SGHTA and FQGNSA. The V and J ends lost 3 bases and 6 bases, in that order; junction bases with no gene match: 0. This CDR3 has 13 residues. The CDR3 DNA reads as TGTGCCAGCAGCTTGACTAGCGCCGGGGAGCTGTTTTTT. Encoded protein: CASSLTSAGELFF.

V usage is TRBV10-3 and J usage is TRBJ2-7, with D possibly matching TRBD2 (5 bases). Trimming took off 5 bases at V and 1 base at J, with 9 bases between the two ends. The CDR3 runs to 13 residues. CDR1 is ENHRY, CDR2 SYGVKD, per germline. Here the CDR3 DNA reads TGTGCCATCAGTCCACTAGGGTCCTACGAGCAGTACTTC. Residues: CAISPLGSYEQYF.

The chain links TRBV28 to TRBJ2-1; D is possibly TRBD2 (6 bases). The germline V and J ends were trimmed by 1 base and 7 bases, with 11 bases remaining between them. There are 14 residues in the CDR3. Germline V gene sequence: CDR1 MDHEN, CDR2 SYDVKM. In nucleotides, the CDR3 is TGTGCCAGCAGTTTATCATATGGGGGGAATGAGCAGTTCTTC. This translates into CASSLSYGGNEQFF.

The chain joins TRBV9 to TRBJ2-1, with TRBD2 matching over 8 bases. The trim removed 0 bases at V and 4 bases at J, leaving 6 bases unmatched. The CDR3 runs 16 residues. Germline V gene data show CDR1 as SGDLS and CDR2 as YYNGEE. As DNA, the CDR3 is TGTGCCAGCAGCGTAGCTCTGGCGGGGGGTTACAATGAGCAGTTCTTC. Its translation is CASSVALAGGYNEQFF.

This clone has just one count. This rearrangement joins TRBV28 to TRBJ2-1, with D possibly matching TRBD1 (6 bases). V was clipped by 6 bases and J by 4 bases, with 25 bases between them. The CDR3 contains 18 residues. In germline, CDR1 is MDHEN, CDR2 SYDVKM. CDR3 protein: CASRSLPMGQGSYNEQFF. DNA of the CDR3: TGTGCCAGCAGATCTCTCCCAATGGGGCAGGGGTCTTACAATGAGCAGTTCTTC.

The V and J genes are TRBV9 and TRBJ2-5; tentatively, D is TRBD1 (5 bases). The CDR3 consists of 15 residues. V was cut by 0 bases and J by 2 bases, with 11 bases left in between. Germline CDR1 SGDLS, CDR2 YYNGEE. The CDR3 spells CASSVGAGPQETQYF. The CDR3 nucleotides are TGTGCCAGCAGCGTAGGAGCAGGGCCTCAAGAGACCCAGTACTTC.

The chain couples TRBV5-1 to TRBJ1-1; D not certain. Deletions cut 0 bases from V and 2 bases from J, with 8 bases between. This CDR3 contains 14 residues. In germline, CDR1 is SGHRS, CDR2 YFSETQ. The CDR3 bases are TGCGCCAGCAGCTTGGTTTCCTCTAACACTGAAGCTTTCTTT. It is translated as CASSLVSSNTEAFF.